One and the same sample provided the 28 T cell receptor beta chains below, sequenced in a study of blood T cell repertoires in COVID-19. The data were produced by immunoSEQ multiplex PCR, yet TCRdb's version contains in-frame clones alone and is incomplete. This table holds 40,000 to 55,000 clones, roughly 90% found once. The sequenced sample was peripheral blood. Receptors were obtained from a man aged 45-60 years with active COVID-19.

The chain recombines TRBV30 with TRBJ1-4, with a possible D match to TRBD1 (5 bases). CDR1 and CDR2 (germline): GTSNPN, SVGIG (reference sequence). Trimming took off 2 bases at V and 0 bases at J, with 10 bases between the two ends. The CDR3 spans 15 residues. The CDR3, as DNA: TGTGCCTGGAGTCGGGACTTTGCAACTAATGAAAAACTGTTTTTT. Its translation: CAWSRDFATNEKLFF.

The chain combines TRBV6-1 with TRBJ2-5; tentatively, D is TRBD2 (6 bases). The CDR3 contains 15 residues. V lost 1 base to trimming and J lost 5 bases, with 14 bases between them. CDR1 and CDR2 from the germline V gene are MNHNS and SASEGT. CDR3 region: CASSEVRTGGETQYF. The CDR3, as DNA: TGTGCCAGCAGTGAAGTAAGGACTGGAGGGGAGACCCAGTACTTC.

This chain connects TRBV12-3 or TRBV12-4 to TRBJ1-2; D might be TRBD1 (6 bases). The CDR3 covers 12 residues. With 6 bases removed from V and 8 bases from J, the gap between germline ends came to 13 bases. CDR3 loop: CASRHLTGGYTF. The CDR3 nucleotides read TGTGCCAGCAGACACCTGACAGGCGGCTACACCTTC.

The chain employs TRBV19 and TRBJ2-1, with TRBD2 matching 11 bases. This CDR3 is built from 13 residues. Germline CDR1 and CDR2: LNHDA and SQIVND (reference sequence). J was trimmed by 6 bases and V by 6 bases; bases with no gene match: 1. CDR3 sequence (DNA): TGTGCCAGTAGGACTAGCGGGACCAATGAGCAGTTCTTC. Translation gives CASRTSGTNEQFF. Based on the CDR3 plus reference TRBV19 and TRBJ2-1, the full variable domain is DGGITQSPKYLFRKEGQNVTLSCEQNLNHDAMYWYRQDPGQGLRLIYYSQIVNDFQKGDIAEGYSVSREKKESFPLTVTSAQKNPTAFYLCASRTSGTNEQFFGPGTRLTVL.

The chain employs TRBV5-1 and TRBJ2-1; possibly TRBD1 for D (6 bases). The CDR3 extends over 12 amino acids. V was pared by 7 bases and J by 9 bases, with 14 bases between. Germline assignment: CDR1 SGHRS and CDR2 YFSETQ. The chain's CDR3 is CASGRTVREQFF. The CDR3 coding sequence is TGCGCCAGCGGCAGGACAGTCCGTGAGCAGTTCTTC.

This chain connects TRBV6-6 to TRBJ2-7; TRBD2 agrees at 16 bases. Trimming at V came to 4 bases and at J to 5 bases, leaving 5 bases not matched to a gene. The CDR3 runs to 16 residues. CDR1 and CDR2 from the germline V gene are MNHNY and SVGAGI (reference sequence). The CDR3 coding sequence is TGTGCCAGCAGTTCCAGAGGGACTAGCGGGGGGGACGAGCAGTACTTC. Protein: CASSSRGTSGGDEQYF.

The chain is built from TRBV9 and TRBJ1-2; 7 bases fit TRBD1. Losses at the gene ends were 4 bases for V and 1 base for J; bases not matched to a gene: 16. The germline gives CDR1 SGDLS, CDR2 YYNGEE. This CDR3 is built from 18 residues. The CDR3 coding sequence is TGTGCCAGCAGCCGAAATCCGGGACAGAGAAAACTTAACTATGGCTACACCTTC. It is translated as CASSRNPGQRKLNYGYTF.

The chain couples TRBV25-1 to TRBJ1-3, with a tentative D call TRBD1 (5 bases). V was clipped by 1 base and J by 5 bases, with 12 bases between them. The CDR3 loop spans 15 amino acids. The germline gives CDR1 MGHDK, CDR2 SYGVNS. In DNA form, the CDR3 reads TGTGCCAGCAGTGAATTCCGGAGGGGTCGAAACACCATATATTTT. This codes for CASSEFRRGRNTIYF.

The V and J genes are TRBV29-1 and TRBJ2-7, with D possibly matching TRBD1 (6 bases). Germline CDR1 and CDR2: SQVTM and ANQGSEA. Trimming removed 0 bases from V and 4 bases from J, with 13 bases in between. The CDR3 runs to 14 residues. The CDR3 nucleotides are TGCAGCGTTGAAGAGGAGACCAGGGGTTACGAGCAGTACTTC. It yields the protein CSVEEETRGYEQYF.

This sequence joins TRBV5-1 and TRBJ2-3; 9 nucleotides agree with TRBD2. Germline trimming cut 4 bases from V and 2 bases from J; bases unmatched to any gene: 8. Germline CDR1 is SGHRS and CDR2 is YFSETQ. CDR3 size: 16 residues. CDR3 nucleotide sequence: TGCGCCAGCAGCCAAGCGGGAGGCGGGTTCACAGATACGCAGTATTTT. As protein: CASSQAGGGFTDTQYF. Full variable domain (remainder filled in from reference TRBV5-1 and TRBJ2-3): KAGVTQTPRYLIKTRGQQVTLSCSPISGHRSVSWYQQTPGQGLQFLFEYFSETQRNKGNFPGRFSGRQFSNSRSEMNVSTLELGDSALYLCASSQAGGGFTDTQYFGPGTRLTVL.

This chain links TRBV7-2 with TRBJ2-3; no reliable D call. Germline CDR1 is SGHTA and CDR2 is FQGNSA. Trimming shortened V by 2 bases and J by 2 bases, and 11 bases separated the two germline ends. There are 15 residues in the CDR3. DNA for the CDR3: TGTGCCAGCAGCTTACAACTGGGCGACACAGATACGCAGTATTTT. It codes for CASSLQLGDTDTQYF.

The chain employs TRBV4-3 and TRBJ2-5; D is possibly TRBD2 (5 bases). CDR1 LGHNA and CDR2 YSLEER come from the germline V gene. This CDR3 spans 16 amino acids. With 1 base removed from V and 0 bases from J, the gap between germline ends came to 12 bases. The CDR3 DNA sequence: TGCGCCAGCAGCCAAGCTGGGTCCGGGGACCAAGAGACCCAGTACTTC. It is translated as CASSQAGSGDQETQYF.

The rearrangement links TRBV7-3 to TRBJ1-1; D remains ambiguous. V was trimmed by 5 bases and J by 0 bases, leaving 10 bases between them. CDR1 and CDR2 from the germline V gene are SGHTA and FQGTGA. CDR3 length: 14 amino acids. The CDR3 loop reads CASSPGLMNTEAFF. CDR3 in DNA: TGTGCCAGCAGCCCCGGACTCATGAACACTGAAGCTTTCTTT. Complete variable domain (other parts from reference TRBV7-3 and TRBJ1-1): GAGVSQTPSNKVTEKGKYVELRCDPISGHTALYWYRQSLGQGPEFLIYFQGTGAADDSGLPNDRFFAVRPEGSVSTLKIQRTERGDSAVYLCASSPGLMNTEAFFGQGTRLTVV.

This chain links TRBV6-8 with TRBJ2-4; D perhaps matches TRBD1 (5 bases). CDR3 length: 15 amino acids. Germline V gene lookup returns CDR1 MNHGY and CDR2 SAAAGT. The CDR3 region is CATAIGKGRVGIQYF. The CDR3 region has the DNA TGTGCGACAGCGATAGGGAAGGGCCGAGTTGGAATTCAGTACTTC.

This chain links TRBV6-2 or TRBV6-3 with TRBJ2-1, with 9 bases aligning to TRBD2. J gave up 6 bases and V 2 bases, and 8 bases lay outside the gene matches. CDR1 and CDR2 from the germline V gene are MNHEY and SVGEGT. The CDR3 sequence is 16 residues long. The CDR3 nucleotides are TGTGCCAGCAGTTACCCGGGACTAGCCGCTCGCAATGAGCAGTTCTTC. Translating it yields CASSYPGLAARNEQFF.

This sequence joins TRBV12-5 and TRBJ2-7; TRBD2 is a possible D gene (6 bases). Germline V lookup: CDR1 LGHNT, CDR2 FRNRAP. The V end was cut by 3 bases, the J end by 3 bases, with 12 bases between. This CDR3 has 14 residues. The chain's CDR3 is CASGFQSGVYEQYF. The CDR3 bases are TGTGCTAGTGGTTTCCAATCGGGAGTCTACGAGCAGTACTTC.

The V gene is TRBV24-1, the J gene TRBJ1-5; tentatively, D is TRBD1 (5 bases). The V end was cut by 4 bases, the J end by 6 bases, with 6 bases between. Germline V gene sequence: CDR1 KGHDR, CDR2 SFDVKD. The CDR3 length is 12 residues. The CDR3 loop is CATSDGGQPQHF. The CDR3 bases are TGTGCCACCAGTGACGGGGGTCAGCCCCAGCATTTT.

This chain links TRBV3-1 (or the pseudogene TRBV3-2) with TRBJ2-2; 8 nucleotides agree with TRBD1. Trimming took 1 base from V and 0 from J; bases not matched to a gene: 1. Germline lookup yields CDR1 LGHDT and CDR2 YNNKEL (reference sequence). This CDR3 is built from 16 residues. CDR3 loop: CASSQATGANTGELFF. CDR3 bases: TGTGCCAGCAGCCAAGCGACAGGGGCGAACACCGGGGAGCTGTTTTTT.

CDR3 amino acids: CATLSRTGHNSPLHF. CDR3 nucleotides: TGTGCCACCCTATCTCGGACAGGGCATAATTCACCCCTCCACTTT. This chain links TRBV24-1 with TRBJ1-6; 8 bases fit TRBD1. Germline loops: CDR1 KGHDR, CDR2 SFDVKD. The trim removed 9 bases at V and 5 bases at J, leaving 8 bases unmatched. The length of the CDR3 is 15 residues.

This clone appeared a single time. This sequence joins TRBV12-5 and TRBJ2-3; the D gene is possibly TRBD1 (6 bases). V gave up 2 bases and J gave up 5 bases, with 14 bases separating them. There are 15 residues in the CDR3. Germline V gives CDR1 LGHNT, CDR2 FRNRAP. The CDR3 sequence is CASGLLPGVGDTQYF. CDR3 nucleotides: TGTGCTAGTGGTTTGTTACCAGGGGTAGGAGATACGCAGTATTTT. Filled out from reference TRBV12-5 and TRBJ2-3, the complete variable domain reads DARVTQTPRHKVTEMGQEVTMRCQPILGHNTVFWYRQTMMQGLELLAYFRNRAPLDDSGMPKDRFSAEMPDATLATLKIQPSEPRDSAVYFCASGLLPGVGDTQYFGPGTRLTVL.

The J gene is TRBJ1-4, the V gene TRBV9; perhaps TRBD1 as D (5 bases). Trimming removed 2 bases at V and 3 bases at J, with 8 bases between. From germline, CDR1 is SGDLS and CDR2 YYNGEE. This CDR3 contains 14 residues. The CDR3 region has the DNA TGTGCCAGCAGCGTTCAAGGGGCTAATGAAAAACTGTTTTTT. This gives the protein CASSVQGANEKLFF.

The chain combines TRBV11-2 with TRBJ2-1; 8 nucleotides line up with TRBD2. This CDR3 has 15 amino acids. V dropped 0 bases and J dropped 4; count of bases not matched to a gene: 2. CDR1 SGHAT and CDR2 FQNNGV come from the germline V gene. The CDR3 nucleotides are TGTGCCAGCAGCTTAGATGCGGGAGGATACAATGAGCAGTTCTTC. It codes for CASSLDAGGYNEQFF.

This chain connects TRBV5-1 to TRBJ1-2; D gene uncertain. CDR1 and CDR2 (germline): SGHRS, YFSETQ. Between the trimmed V and J ends, which lost 4 bases and 2 bases, there was a span of 12 bases. The CDR3 has 14 residues. The CDR3 here is CASSPSGGNYGYTF. As DNA, the CDR3 is TGCGCCAGCAGCCCGTCTGGCGGGAACTATGGCTACACCTTC.

The genes are TRBV7-9 and TRBJ2-7; D uncertain. The CDR3 has 14 residues. The germline V and J ends were trimmed by 2 bases and 0 bases, with 8 bases remaining between them. The V gene's germline CDR1 is SEHNR and CDR2 FQNEAQ (reference sequence). CDR3 in DNA: TGTGCCAGCAGCTTACGAGGTTACTCCTACGAGCAGTACTTC. It yields the protein CASSLRGYSYEQYF.

This clone was seen a single time. This chain joins TRBV9 and TRBJ2-2, with D maybe TRBD1 (6 bases). The CDR3 is made up of 15 amino acids. The germline V gene encodes CDR1 SGDLS and CDR2 YYNGEE. V lost 0 bases, J lost 1 base, and 7 bases lay in between. The CDR3 reads CASSVGQVNTGELFF. CDR3 DNA sequence: TGTGCCAGCAGCGTAGGACAGGTGAACACCGGGGAGCTGTTTTTT.

The gene calls are TRBV11-3 and TRBJ2-4, with a tentative D call TRBD2 (5 bases). Germline V gene data show CDR1 as SGHNT and CDR2 as YENEEA. V was shortened by 8 bases and J by 2 bases, with 7 bases between the two germline ends. This CDR3 spans 12 amino acids. CDR3 nucleotides: TGTGCCAGCGGGAGATCCAAAAACATTCAGTACTTC. Translated, it gives CASGRSKNIQYF. Full variable domain (missing parts from reference TRBV11-3 and TRBJ2-4): EAGVVQSPRYKIIEKKQPVAFWCNPISGHNTLYWYLQNLGQGPELLIRYENEEAVDDSQLPKDRFSAERLKGVDSTLKIQPAELGDSAVYLCASGRSKNIQYFGAGTRLSVL.

This clone was observed a few times. The chain uses TRBV28 and TRBJ1-5; D is uncertain. The CDR3 sequence is 14 residues long. V gave up 4 bases and J gave up 4 bases, with 11 bases separating them. Germline CDR1 reads MDHEN; CDR2 reads SYDVKM. In DNA, the CDR3 is TGTGCCAGCAGTTCATTCCCGACTAATCAGCCCCAGCATTTT. The encoded protein is CASSSFPTNQPQHF.

The rearrangement joins TRBV5-6 to TRBJ2-3; D not certain. This CDR3 is built from 15 residues. CDR1 is SGHDT and CDR2 is YYEEEE in the germline V gene. V was cut by 0 bases and J by 5 bases, with 13 bases left in between. This chain's CDR3 is CASSLVGASLDTQYF. The CDR3 bases are TGTGCCAGCAGCTTGGTCGGTGCATCTTTAGATACGCAGTATTTT. Looking up the rest from reference TRBV5-6 and TRBJ2-3 gives the full variable domain: DAGVTQSPTHLIKTRGQQVTLRCSPKSGHDTVSWYQQALGQGPQFIFQYYEEEERQRGNFPDRFSGHQFPNYSSELNVNALLLGDSALYLCASSLVGASLDTQYFGPGTRLTVL.